The rows below give T cell receptor beta chains drawn from one sample of a study of CD8+ T cells in alopecia areata. TCRdb's table, derived via immunoSEQ multiplex PCR, lists solely in-frame clones and lacks some. The table records about 180,000 clones, 50% to 65% of them present only once. Specimen: CD8+ T cells sorted from blood, collected at week 24, from a patient treated with tofacitinib. The receptor set was obtained from a human donor with alopecia areata. Both conserved end residues are part of each CDR3. D genes are given only for firm matches. Only some rows state a clone size, as once, few, many or a class for expanded clones.

size: NA
J: TRBJ1-6
D: NA
V: TRBV9
DNA: TGTGCCAGCAGCGTCGGAAGCTCACCCCTCCACTTT
CDR3: CASSVGSSPLHF

size: NA
J: TRBJ2-7
D: TRBD2
V: TRBV4-3
DNA: TGCGCCAGCAGCCAGGGGACTAGCGGGCCTTCCTACGAGCAGTACTTC
CDR3: CASSQGTSGPSYEQYF

size: NA
J: TRBJ2-3
D: TRBD2
V: TRBV29-1
DNA: TGCAGCGCGACTAGCGGGGAGGTAGATACGCAGTATTTT
CDR3: CSATSGEVDTQYF

size: NA
J: TRBJ2-2
D: TRBD1
V: TRBV6-5
DNA: TGTGCCAGCAGTTACTCGACAGGGTACACCGGGGAGCTGTTTTTT
CDR3: CASSYSTGYTGELFF

size: NA
J: TRBJ1-5
D: NA
V: TRBV6-5
DNA: TGTGCCAGCAGCTGGGACAGCAATCAGCCCCAGCATTTT
CDR3: CASSWDSNQPQHF

size: once
J: TRBJ2-7
D: TRBD2
V: TRBV4-3
DNA: TGCGCCAGCAGCCAGGGACTAGCGGGGGCCTACGAGCAGTACTTC
CDR3: CASSQGLAGAYEQYF

size: NA
J: TRBJ1-6
D: NA
V: TRBV2
DNA: TGTGCCAGCAGTGAAGCGGAGTCGGAGGGGACGAATTCACCCCTCCACTTT
CDR3: CASSEAESEGTNSPLHF

size: few
J: TRBJ2-2
D: NA
V: TRBV14
DNA: TGTGCCAGCAGCCCGGGACCAAACACCGGGGAGCTGTTTTTT
CDR3: CASSPGPNTGELFF

size: NA
J: TRBJ2-3
D: TRBD1
V: TRBV13
DNA: TGTGCCAGCAGCCCACTAATCGACAGGGGAATAGGAACAGATACGCAGTATTTT
CDR3: CASSPLIDRGIGTDTQYF

size: NA
J: TRBJ1-1
D: NA
V: TRBV11-2
DNA: TGTGCCAGCAAGGGAGGGACTGAAGCTTTCTTT
CDR3: CASKGGTEAFF

size: few
J: TRBJ2-2
D: NA
V: TRBV30
DNA: TGTGCCTGGAGCTCGTATGAGACCGGGGAGCTGTTTTTT
CDR3: CAWSSYETGELFF

size: NA
J: TRBJ1-1
D: NA
V: TRBV6-1
DNA: TGTGCCAGCATCCGGTCCGATGAAGCTTTCTTT
CDR3: CASIRSDEAFF

size: few
J: TRBJ2-7
D: TRBD2
V: TRBV12-5
DNA: TGTGCTAGTGGTTTGGCTCCGAGCGGGGGACCTGCCTACGAGCAGTACTTC
CDR3: CASGLAPSGGPAYEQYF

size: NA
J: TRBJ1-5
D: NA
V: TRBV7-6
DNA: TGTGCCAGCAGCGCTTACCTTAGAACAGGCCGGGGTATTCAGCCCCAGCATTTT
CDR3: CASSAYLRTGRGIQPQHF

size: few
J: TRBJ2-5
D: NA
V: TRBV23-1
DNA: TGCGCCAGCAGTCAATCGCGTAGAAGGTCCCAGTACTTC
CDR3: CASSQSRRRSQYF

size: NA
J: TRBJ2-3
D: TRBD1
V: TRBV7-8
DNA: TGTGCCAGCAGCACGCGTCCCGGGACAGAGAGCACAGATACGCAGTATTTT
CDR3: CASSTRPGTESTDTQYF

size: few
J: TRBJ2-1
D: NA
V: TRBV14
DNA: TGTGCCAGCAGCCAAATTCTCGCGGTAAACAATGAGCAGTTCTTC
CDR3: CASSQILAVNNEQFF

size: NA
J: TRBJ2-1
D: NA
V: TRBV5-6
DNA: TGTGCCAGCAGCAAAGGGGCCGCCTACAATGAGCAGTTCTTC
CDR3: CASSKGAAYNEQFF

size: NA
J: TRBJ1-6
D: NA
V: TRBV2
DNA: TGTGCCAGCGGGGGCAGTTATAATTCACCCCTCCACTTT
CDR3: CASGGSYNSPLHF

size: few
J: TRBJ2-7
D: TRBD2
V: TRBV11-2
DNA: TGTGCCAGCAGCCCACCCGGGGGGGGGAGCTCCTACGAGCAGTACTTC
CDR3: CASSPPGGGSSYEQYF

size: NA
J: TRBJ1-4
D: NA
V: TRBV27
DNA: TGTGCCAGCAGTTTAGGGGGGACTAATGAAAAACTGTTTTTT
CDR3: CASSLGGTNEKLFF

size: few
J: TRBJ1-1
D: NA
V: TRBV6-6
DNA: TGTGCCAGCAGTTACACAGTTGAGAACACTGAAGCTTTCTTT
CDR3: CASSYTVENTEAFF

size: few
J: TRBJ1-2
D: NA
V: TRBV9
DNA: TGTGCCAGCAGCGTAGAAGGAGGGCTGCATGGCTACACCTTC
CDR3: CASSVEGGLHGYTF

size: NA
J: TRBJ2-3
D: TRBD2
V: TRBV29-1
DNA: TGCAGCGTTGAAGTGGGCAGCCCGAGACCGGACGGGGGGGCCTCAGATACGCAGTATTTT
CDR3: CSVEVGSPRPDGGASDTQYF

size: few
J: TRBJ1-2
D: NA
V: TRBV6-5
DNA: TGTGCCAGCAGGGACTCGGGGGGGGTCGATGGCTACACCTTC
CDR3: CASRDSGGVDGYTF

size: NA
J: TRBJ2-7
D: NA
V: TRBV7-9
DNA: TGTGCCAGCAGCTGGGATGGGGCTTCCTACGAGCAGTACTTC
CDR3: CASSWDGASYEQYF

size: once
J: TRBJ1-1
D: NA
V: TRBV7-8
DNA: TGTGCCAGCAGCTTAGTACGGATGAACACTGAAGCTTTCTTT
CDR3: CASSLVRMNTEAFF